A single sample is the source of the 25 T cell receptor beta chains below, sequenced in a study of regulatory dendritic cells for organ transplantation. The method was immunoSEQ multiplex PCR; TCRdb's version includes in-frame clones alone and lacks a portion of them. The top ten hold around 3% of the sample, which has 15,000 to 20,000 clones, over 75% seen once. The antigens these receptors bind are not known. Sorted subsets were CFSE-labeled and cultured approximately 5 days with allogeneic dendritic cells. Sequences were obtained from memory CD4+ T cells from blood cultured with regulatory dendritic cells. The sample's subset: CD45RO+ memory T cells. The receptors come from a human donor in good health.

The chain combines TRBV27 with TRBJ2-5; D is perhaps TRBD2 (6 bases). CDR1 and CDR2 (germline): MNHEY, SMNVEV (reference sequence). This CDR3 contains 19 residues. V was trimmed by 7 bases and J by 3 bases, leaving 30 bases between them. CDR3 nucleotide sequence: TGTGCCAGCACCAAATCATGGGCTACTAACGCGGGGCCGGAAGAGACCCAGTACTTC. Its translation is CASTKSWATNAGPEETQYF.

The chain recombines TRBV18 with TRBJ1-1; D might be TRBD1 (5 bases). V was pared by 3 bases and J by 1 base, with 12 bases between. This CDR3 spans 15 amino acids. Germline V CDR1 and CDR2: KGHSH, LQKENI. The CDR3 DNA reads TGTGCCAGCTCACCGGCCGTAAGGGGGAACACTGAAGCTTTCTTT. Protein product: CASSPAVRGNTEAFF.

This clone was counted once. The chain employs TRBV2 and TRBJ2-3; a weak D match, TRBD2 (6 bases). V was pared by 4 bases and J by 0 bases, with 11 bases between. Germline CDR1 is SNHLY and CDR2 is FYNNEI. This CDR3 comprises 15 residues. The CDR3 nucleotides are TGTGCCAGCAGTGTTGCGCTAGCGAGCACAGATACGCAGTATTTT. It yields the protein CASSVALASTDTQYF. The variable domain in full, with the rest retrieved from reference TRBV2 and TRBJ2-3, is EPEVTQTPSHQVTQMGQEVILRCVPISNHLYFYWYRQILGQKVEFLVSFYNNEISEKSEIFDDQFSVERPDGSNFTLKIRSTKLEDSAMYFCASSVALASTDTQYFGPGTRLTVL.

The CDR3 nucleotides read TGTGCCAGCAGCCTGTACAGGGACTCCTACGAGCAGTACTTC. This translates into CASSLYRDSYEQYF. The chain uses TRBV14 and TRBJ2-7; maybe TRBD1 (6 bases). The CDR3 loop spans 14 amino acids. V was cut by 4 bases and J by 0 bases, with 10 bases left in between. CDR1 is SGHDN and CDR2 is FVKESK in the germline V gene.

This chain connects TRBV9 to TRBJ2-7, with D perhaps matching TRBD2 (6 bases). The V gene's germline CDR1 is SGDLS and CDR2 YYNGEE. Trimming cost V 1 base and J 6 bases, with 11 bases left between them. CDR3 length: 13 residues. CDR3 nucleotides: TGTGCCAGCAGCGTAATCGGGGGTGGCGAGCAGTACTTC. Its protein is CASSVIGGGEQYF.

CDR3 sequence: CSVEDRPGKDGGYTF. DNA for the CDR3: TGCAGCGTTGAAGATCGGCCAGGGAAGGACGGAGGCTACACCTTC. The rearrangement uses TRBV29-1 and TRBJ1-2; tentative D call: TRBD1 (5 bases). The CDR3 consists of 15 residues. Germline V gene data show CDR1 as SQVTM and CDR2 as ANQGSEA. With 0 bases removed from V and 8 bases from J, the gap between germline ends came to 19 bases.

This clone was counted only a few times. The J gene is TRBJ1-1, the V gene TRBV28; TRBD1 is a possible D gene (5 bases). This CDR3 has 13 residues. The V gene lost 6 bases and the J gene lost 1 base, with 9 bases spanning the gap. Germline V gene data show CDR1 as MDHEN and CDR2 as SYDVKM. As DNA, the CDR3 is TGTGCCAGCAGCCTCGGACAGAACACTGAAGCTTTCTTT. It translates to CASSLGQNTEAFF.

The chain employs TRBV6-5 and TRBJ1-4; D is unclear. In germline, CDR1 is MNHEY, CDR2 SVGAGI. Trimming left V 2 bases short and J 5 bases short, with 9 bases between. The CDR3 sequence is 14 residues long. CDR3 nucleotides: TGTGCCAGCAGTTACGGGCAGTTGAATGAAAAACTGTTTTTT. It translates to CASSYGQLNEKLFF.

The chain carries TRBV14 and TRBJ2-7, with 8 nucleotides matching TRBD2. The germline V gene encodes CDR1 SGHDN and CDR2 FVKESK. The CDR3 is made up of 16 amino acids. V shed 4 bases and J 7 bases; nucleotides not matched to a gene: 15. The CDR3 DNA is TGTGCCAGCAGCCCGACGGGGGGGACAATTGAGAGGGAGCAGTACTTC. Protein: CASSPTGGTIEREQYF.

J is TRBJ1-4 and V is TRBV28, with 9 bases aligning to TRBD1. The CDR3 is 14 amino acids. CDR1 and CDR2 from the germline V gene are MDHEN and SYDVKM. Trimming removed 3 bases from V and 7 bases from J; junction bases left unmatched: 3. CDR3 sequence reads: CASSLGQGFEKLFF. CDR3 coding DNA: TGTGCCAGCAGTTTGGGACAGGGTTTTGAAAAACTGTTTTTT. Based on the CDR3 plus reference TRBV28 and TRBJ1-4, the full variable domain is DVKVTQSSRYLVKRTGEKVFLECVQDMDHENMFWYRQDPGLGLRLIYFSYDVKMKEKGDIPEGYSVSREKKERFSLILESASTNQTSMYLCASSLGQGFEKLFFGSGTQLSVL.

The chain joins TRBV28 to TRBJ1-2; no clear D. The germline V gene encodes CDR1 MDHEN and CDR2 SYDVKM. The CDR3 contains 15 residues. Trimming removed 4 bases at V and 7 bases at J, with 19 bases between. The CDR3 protein is CASSSLYRTQGGYTF. The CDR3 DNA is TGTGCCAGCAGTTCTTTGTATAGGACGCAAGGTGGCTACACCTTC.

This chain connects TRBV4-1 to TRBJ1-5, with D perhaps TRBD1 (5 bases). Trimming took off 1 base at V and 4 bases at J, with 11 bases between the two ends. In germline, CDR1 is MGHRA, CDR2 YSYEKL. The length of the CDR3 is 15 residues. This CDR3 reads CASSQVAGQNQPQHF. The CDR3 DNA reads TGCGCCAGCAGCCAAGTCGCAGGGCAGAATCAGCCCCAGCATTTT.

The chain uses TRBV7-6 and TRBJ1-1; 9 bases align to TRBD1. CDR1 is SGHVS, CDR2 FNYEAQ, per germline. With V trimmed by 5 bases and J by 0 bases, 7 bases remained unmatched. This CDR3 spans 16 amino acids. CDR3 in amino acids: CASSSRTGEVNTEAFF. Here the CDR3 DNA reads TGTGCCAGCAGCAGCCGGACAGGGGAAGTGAACACTGAAGCTTTCTTT.

This clone was seen a handful of times. Written as DNA, the CDR3 is TGTGCCAGCACAAAAGGGACTAGCGCCTCCTACGAGCAGTACTTC. This sequence encodes CASTKGTSASYEQYF. The chain employs TRBV9 and TRBJ2-7; the match to TRBD2 covers 10 bases. The CDR3 runs to 15 residues. Losses at the gene ends were 6 bases for V and 0 bases for J; bases not matched to a gene: 6. Germline assignment: CDR1 SGDLS and CDR2 YYNGEE.

The chain couples TRBV6-4 to TRBJ1-5; D not resolved. There are 13 residues in the CDR3. Germline CDR1 is MRHNA and CDR2 is SNTAGT. With 6 bases removed from V and 5 bases from J, the gap between germline ends came to 11 bases. CDR3 coding DNA: TGTGCCAGCAGCGCCACAATAGATCAGCCCCAGCATTTT. Its translation: CASSATIDQPQHF.

The chain employs TRBV14 and TRBJ2-1; D uncertain. Trimming took off 1 base at V and 9 bases at J, with 4 bases between the two ends. Germline V lookup: CDR1 SGHDN, CDR2 FVKESK. This CDR3 is 11 amino acids long. CDR3 protein: CASSQGPEQFF. CDR3 in DNA: TGTGCCAGCAGCCAAGGACCTGAGCAGTTCTTC. Looking up the rest from reference TRBV14 and TRBJ2-1 gives the full variable domain: EAGVTQFPSHSVIEKGQTVTLRCDPISGHDNLYWYRRVMGKEIKFLLHFVKESKQDESGMPNNRFLAERTGGTYSTLKVQPAELEDSGVYFCASSQGPEQFFGPGTRLTVL.

The V and J genes are TRBV6-1 and TRBJ1-6, with D perhaps TRBD1 (5 bases). Germline CDR1 reads MNHNS; CDR2 reads SASEGT. This CDR3 spans 15 amino acids. Trimming removed 6 bases at V and 0 bases at J, with 9 bases between. CDR3 bases: TGTGCCAGCAGACCCGACAGCTCCTATAATTCACCCCTCCACTTT. This codes for CASRPDSSYNSPLHF.

The chain has TRBV4-2 and TRBJ2-1; tentatively, D is TRBD2 (6 bases). The germline CDR1 and CDR2 sequences are LGHNA and YNFKEQ. The V gene lost 0 bases and the J gene lost 3 bases, with 9 bases spanning the gap. The CDR3 runs to 15 residues. In DNA, the CDR3 is TGTGCCAGCAGCCAAGAGCTAGCGAGCTACAATGAGCAGTTCTTC. Amino acids: CASSQELASYNEQFF.

The V and J genes are TRBV25-1 and TRBJ1-4; no reliable D call. The CDR3 extends over 15 amino acids. Trimming took 3 bases from V and 7 from J, leaving 15 bases between them. The germline V gene encodes CDR1 MGHDK and CDR2 SYGVNS. The CDR3 sequence: CASSDGFRGSEKLFF. In DNA, the CDR3 is TGTGCCAGCAGTGACGGGTTTCGGGGTAGTGAAAAACTGTTTTTT. The full variable domain, completed using reference TRBV25-1 and TRBJ1-4, is EADIYQTPRYLVIGTGKKITLECSQTMGHDKMYWYQQDPGMELHLIHYSYGVNSTEKGDLSSESTVSRIRTEHFPLTLESARPSHTSQYLCASSDGFRGSEKLFFGSGTQLSVL.

V usage is TRBV5-1 and J usage is TRBJ2-5; possible D gene TRBD1, 6 bases. The CDR3 is made up of 15 amino acids. Germline loops: CDR1 SGHRS, CDR2 YFSETQ. Deletions cut 8 bases from V and 2 bases from J, with 19 bases between. DNA for the CDR3: TGCGCCAGTCGACAGGTCACAGTGGGGCAAGAGACCCAGTACTTC. This codes for CASRQVTVGQETQYF.

This clone was counted a few times. The chain is built from TRBV2 and TRBJ2-5; no clear D. The germline V and J ends were trimmed by 8 bases and 5 bases, with 9 bases remaining between them. Germline CDR1 SNHLY, CDR2 FYNNEI. The CDR3 is 11 residues long. This CDR3 reads CASGSSETQYF. CDR3 coding DNA: TGTGCCAGCGGATCGTCCGAGACCCAGTACTTC.

The CDR3 DNA reads as TGCGCCAGCAGCCAAGATCGTCTGGTTAGCGATGAGCAGTTCTTC. It encodes CASSQDRLVSDEQFF. This rearrangement joins TRBV4-3 to TRBJ2-1; the D gene is possibly TRBD2 (5 bases). CDR3 length equals 15 residues. The germline V and J ends were trimmed by 0 bases and 8 bases, with 14 bases remaining between them. Germline CDR1 is LGHNA and CDR2 is YSLEER.

The rearrangement joins TRBV6-1 to TRBJ2-3; D unresolved. There are 15 residues in the CDR3. Trimming took off 4 bases at V and 3 bases at J, with 14 bases between the two ends. Germline CDR1 and CDR2: MNHNS and SASEGT. CDR3 bases: TGTGCCAGCAGTGGCCGAACTGTTGGGACAGATACGCAGTATTTT. Translated: CASSGRTVGTDTQYF.

The V and J genes are TRBV19 and TRBJ2-3, with a weak D call TRBD2 (7 bases). CDR1 and CDR2 from the germline V gene are LNHDA and SQIVND (reference sequence). This CDR3 region has 16 residues. V was clipped by 8 bases and J by 0 bases, with 18 bases between them. CDR3 amino acids: CASGGAGHPSTDTQYF. Written as DNA, the CDR3 is TGTGCCAGTGGGGGGGCGGGACACCCTAGCACAGATACGCAGTATTTT.

This rearrangement joins TRBV4-2 to TRBJ2-1, with D possibly matching TRBD2 (5 bases). CDR1 is LGHNA, CDR2 YNFKEQ, per germline. V was shortened by 1 base and J by 9 bases, with 10 bases between the two germline ends. CDR3 length equals 13 residues. This CDR3 is CASSQVRTGEQFF. DNA for the CDR3: TGTGCCAGCAGCCAAGTTAGGACTGGTGAGCAGTTCTTC.